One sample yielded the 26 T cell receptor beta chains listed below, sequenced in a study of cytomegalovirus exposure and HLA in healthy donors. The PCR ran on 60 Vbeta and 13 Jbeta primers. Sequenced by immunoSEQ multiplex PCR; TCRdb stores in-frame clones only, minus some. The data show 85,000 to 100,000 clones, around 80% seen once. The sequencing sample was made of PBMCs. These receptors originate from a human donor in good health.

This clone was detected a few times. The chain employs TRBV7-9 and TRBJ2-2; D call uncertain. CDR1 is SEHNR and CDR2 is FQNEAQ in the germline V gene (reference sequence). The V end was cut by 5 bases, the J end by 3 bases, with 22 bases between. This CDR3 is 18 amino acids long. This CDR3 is CASSTVPPGWLDTGELFF. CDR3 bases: TGTGCCAGCAGCACAGTCCCCCCTGGGTGGTTGGACACCGGGGAGCTGTTTTTT.

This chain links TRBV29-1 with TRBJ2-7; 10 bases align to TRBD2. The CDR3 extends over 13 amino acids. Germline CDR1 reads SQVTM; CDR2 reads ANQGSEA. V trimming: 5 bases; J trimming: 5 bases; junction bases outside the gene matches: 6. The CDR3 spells CSVRTSGTHEQYF. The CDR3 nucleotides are TGCAGCGTTCGAACTAGCGGGACCCACGAGCAGTACTTC.

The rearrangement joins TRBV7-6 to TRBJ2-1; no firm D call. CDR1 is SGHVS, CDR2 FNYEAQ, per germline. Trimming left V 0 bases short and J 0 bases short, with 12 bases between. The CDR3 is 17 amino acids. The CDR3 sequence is CASSLAGRHSSYNEQFF. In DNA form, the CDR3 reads TGTGCCAGCAGCTTAGCAGGTCGGCACAGCTCCTACAATGAGCAGTTCTTC.

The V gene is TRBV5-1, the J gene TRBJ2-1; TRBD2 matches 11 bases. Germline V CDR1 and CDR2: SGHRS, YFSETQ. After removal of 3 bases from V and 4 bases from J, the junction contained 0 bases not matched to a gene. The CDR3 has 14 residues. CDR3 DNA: TGCGCCAGCAGCTCTAGCGGGGGGTACAATGAGCAGTTCTTC. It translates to CASSSSGGYNEQFF.

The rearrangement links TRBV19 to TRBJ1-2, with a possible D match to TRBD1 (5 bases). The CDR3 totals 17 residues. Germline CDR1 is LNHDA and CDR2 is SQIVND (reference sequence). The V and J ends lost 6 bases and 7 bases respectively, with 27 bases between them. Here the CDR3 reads CASRLIPRGTHASGYTF. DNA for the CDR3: TGTGCCAGTAGGCTTATTCCCCGCGGGACCCACGCTTCTGGCTACACCTTC.

CDR3 in amino acids: CASSLGLAGTDTQYF. In DNA form, the CDR3 reads TGTGCCAGCAGCTTAGGACTAGCGGGCACAGATACGCAGTATTTT. The chain is built from TRBV7-2 and TRBJ2-3; 9 bases agree with TRBD2. J lost 1 base, V lost 1 base, and 0 bases had no gene match. CDR3 length equals 15 residues. Germline lookup yields CDR1 SGHTA and CDR2 FQGNSA.

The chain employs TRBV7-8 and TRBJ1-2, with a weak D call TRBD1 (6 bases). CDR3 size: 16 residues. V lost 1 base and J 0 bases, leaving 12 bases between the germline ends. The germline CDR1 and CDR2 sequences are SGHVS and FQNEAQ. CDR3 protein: CASSLELRGANYGYTF. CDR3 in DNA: TGTGCCAGCAGCTTAGAACTCAGGGGAGCTAACTATGGCTACACCTTC. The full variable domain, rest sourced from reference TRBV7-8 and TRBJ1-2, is GAGVSQSPRYKVAKRGQDVALRCDPISGHVSLFWYQQALGQGPEFLTYFQNEAQLDKSGLPSDRFFAERPEGSVSTLKIQRTQQEDSAVYLCASSLELRGANYGYTFGSGTRLTVV.

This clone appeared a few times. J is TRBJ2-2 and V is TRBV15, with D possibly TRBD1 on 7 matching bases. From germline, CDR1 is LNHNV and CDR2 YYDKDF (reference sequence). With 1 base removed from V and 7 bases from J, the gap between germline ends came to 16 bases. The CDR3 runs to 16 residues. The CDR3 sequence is CATSRVVGGGNGELFF. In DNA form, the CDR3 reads TGTGCCACCAGCAGAGTTGTTGGAGGGGGCAACGGGGAGCTGTTTTTT.

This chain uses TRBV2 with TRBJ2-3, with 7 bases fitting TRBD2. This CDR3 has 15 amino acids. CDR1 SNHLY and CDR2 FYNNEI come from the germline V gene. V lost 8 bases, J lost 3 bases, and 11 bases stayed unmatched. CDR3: CASSRGTGGTDTQYF. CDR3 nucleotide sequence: TGTGCCAGCTCCCGGGGTACGGGGGGTACAGATACGCAGTATTTT.

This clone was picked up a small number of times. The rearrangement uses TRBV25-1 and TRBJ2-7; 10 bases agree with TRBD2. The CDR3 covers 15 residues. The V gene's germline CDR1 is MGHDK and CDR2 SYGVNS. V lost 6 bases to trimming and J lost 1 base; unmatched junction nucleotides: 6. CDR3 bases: TGTGCCAGCAGGGAACTAGCGGGACCATCCTACGAGCAGTACTTC. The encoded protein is CASRELAGPSYEQYF.

In nucleotides, the CDR3 is TGTGCCAGCAGCGAAATGGACAGGGAAGGTACGCAGTATTTT. Translating it yields CASSEMDREGTQYF. The rearrangement uses TRBV2 and TRBJ2-3, with 8 bases matching TRBD1. The germline gives CDR1 SNHLY, CDR2 FYNNEI. The CDR3 loop spans 14 amino acids. With 6 bases clipped from V and 8 bases from J, the junction kept 10 bases outside the gene matches.

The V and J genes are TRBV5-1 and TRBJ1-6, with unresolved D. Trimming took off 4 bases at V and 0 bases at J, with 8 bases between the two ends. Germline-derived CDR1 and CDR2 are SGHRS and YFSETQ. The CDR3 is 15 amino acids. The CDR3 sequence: CASSDASSYNSPLHF. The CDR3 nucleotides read TGCGCCAGCAGCGATGCGAGCTCCTATAATTCACCCCTCCACTTT. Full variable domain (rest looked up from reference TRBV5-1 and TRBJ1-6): KAGVTQTPRYLIKTRGQQVTLSCSPISGHRSVSWYQQTPGQGLQFLFEYFSETQRNKGNFPGRFSGRQFSNSRSEMNVSTLELGDSALYLCASSDASSYNSPLHFGNGTRLTVT.

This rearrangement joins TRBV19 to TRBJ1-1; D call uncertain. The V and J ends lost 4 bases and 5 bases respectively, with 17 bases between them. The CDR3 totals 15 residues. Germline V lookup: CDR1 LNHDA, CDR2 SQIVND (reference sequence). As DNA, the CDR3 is TGTGCCAGTAGTACCCCGATCCCCAGGTATACTGAAGCTTTCTTT. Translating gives CASSTPIPRYTEAFF.

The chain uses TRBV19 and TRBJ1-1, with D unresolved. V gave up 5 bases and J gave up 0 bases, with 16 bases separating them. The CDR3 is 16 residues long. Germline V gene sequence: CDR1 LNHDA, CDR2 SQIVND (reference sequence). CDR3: CASSVSPPGMNTEAFF. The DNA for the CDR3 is TGTGCCAGTAGTGTCTCCCCACCGGGGATGAACACTGAAGCTTTCTTT.

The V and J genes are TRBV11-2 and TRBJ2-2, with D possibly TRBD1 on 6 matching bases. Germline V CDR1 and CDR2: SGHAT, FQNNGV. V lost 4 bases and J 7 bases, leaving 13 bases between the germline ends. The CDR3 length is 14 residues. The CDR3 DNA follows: TGTGCCAGCAGCTCGCCCCGACAGGACGGGGAGCTGTTTTTT. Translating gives CASSSPRQDGELFF.

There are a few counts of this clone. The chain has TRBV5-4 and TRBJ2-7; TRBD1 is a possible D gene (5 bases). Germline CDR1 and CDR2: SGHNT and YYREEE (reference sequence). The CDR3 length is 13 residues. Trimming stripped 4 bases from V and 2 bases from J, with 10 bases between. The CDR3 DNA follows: TGTGCCAGCAGCCCGGACAACACCTACGAGCAGTACTTC. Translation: CASSPDNTYEQYF.

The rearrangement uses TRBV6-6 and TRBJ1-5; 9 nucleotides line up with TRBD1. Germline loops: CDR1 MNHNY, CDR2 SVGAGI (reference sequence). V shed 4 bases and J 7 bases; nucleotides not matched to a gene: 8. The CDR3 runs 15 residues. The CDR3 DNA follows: TGTGCCAGCAGTTCAGGACAGGGGTTTGGGCAGCCCCAGCATTTT. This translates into CASSSGQGFGQPQHF.

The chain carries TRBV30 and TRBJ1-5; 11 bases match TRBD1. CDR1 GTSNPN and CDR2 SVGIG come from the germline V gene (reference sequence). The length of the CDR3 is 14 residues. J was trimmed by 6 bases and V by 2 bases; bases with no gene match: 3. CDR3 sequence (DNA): TGTGCCTGGAGTAGGGGACAGGGGGGTCAGCCCCAGCATTTT. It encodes CAWSRGQGGQPQHF.

This CDR3 is CASSRGFSSRNKRSSPLHF. The DNA of the CDR3 is TGTGCCAGCAGCCGCGGGTTTTCCAGTCGGAACAAACGGAGTTCACCCCTCCACTTT. This chain links TRBV14 with TRBJ1-6; D remains ambiguous. The V and J ends lost 4 bases and 9 bases respectively, with 28 bases between them. The CDR3 loop spans 19 amino acids. Per germline, CDR1 SGHDN and CDR2 FVKESK.

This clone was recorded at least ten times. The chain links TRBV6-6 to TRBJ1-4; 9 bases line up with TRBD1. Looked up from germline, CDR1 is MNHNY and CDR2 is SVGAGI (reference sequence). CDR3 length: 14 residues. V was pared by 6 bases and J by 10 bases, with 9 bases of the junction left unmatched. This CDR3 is CASRPGTGFGKLFF. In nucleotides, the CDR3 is TGTGCCAGCAGGCCCGGGACAGGGTTTGGAAAACTGTTTTTT.

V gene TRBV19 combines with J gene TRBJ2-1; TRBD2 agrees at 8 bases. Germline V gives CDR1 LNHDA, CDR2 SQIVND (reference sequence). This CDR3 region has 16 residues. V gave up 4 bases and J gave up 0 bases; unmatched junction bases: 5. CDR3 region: CASSTSGPFSYNEQFF. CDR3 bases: TGTGCCAGTAGTACTAGCGGGCCGTTCTCCTACAATGAGCAGTTCTTC.

CDR3 sequence (DNA): TGTGCCAGCAGCGTAGCACTGGGGGCCAAGACTGGGGCCAACGTCCTGACTTTC. It yields the protein CASSVALGAKTGANVLTF. This chain joins TRBV9 and TRBJ2-6; D possibly corresponds to TRBD1 (6 bases). The length of the CDR3 is 18 residues. Germline loops: CDR1 SGDLS, CDR2 YYNGEE. The V and J ends lost 0 bases and 2 bases respectively, with 15 bases between them. The full variable domain, its missing parts supplied by reference TRBV9 and TRBJ2-6, is DSGVTQTPKHLITATGQRVTLRCSPRSGDLSVYWYQQSLDQGLQFLIQYYNGEERAKGNILERFSAQQFPDLHSELNLSSLELGDSALYFCASSVALGAKTGANVLTFGAGSRLTVL.

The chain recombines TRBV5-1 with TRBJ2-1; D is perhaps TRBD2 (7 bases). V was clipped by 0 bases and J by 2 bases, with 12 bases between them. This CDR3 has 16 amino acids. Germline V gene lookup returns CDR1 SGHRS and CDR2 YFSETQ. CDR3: CASSLVSGGAYNEQFF. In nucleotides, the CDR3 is TGCGCCAGCAGCTTGGTCTCGGGGGGCGCCTACAATGAGCAGTTCTTC.

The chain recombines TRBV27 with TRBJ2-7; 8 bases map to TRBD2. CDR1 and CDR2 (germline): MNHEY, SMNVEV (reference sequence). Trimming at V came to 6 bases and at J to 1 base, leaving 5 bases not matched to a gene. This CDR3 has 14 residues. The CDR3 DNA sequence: TGTGCCAGCAGAGGTAGCGGGAATTCCTACGAGCAGTACTTC. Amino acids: CASRGSGNSYEQYF.

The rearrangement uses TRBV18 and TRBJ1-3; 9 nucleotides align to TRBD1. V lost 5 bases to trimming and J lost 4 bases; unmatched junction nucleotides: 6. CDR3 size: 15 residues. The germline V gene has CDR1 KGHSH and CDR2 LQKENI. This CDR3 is CASSTGQGGGNTIYF. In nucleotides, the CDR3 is TGTGCCAGCTCAACGGGACAGGGAGGAGGAAACACCATATATTTT.

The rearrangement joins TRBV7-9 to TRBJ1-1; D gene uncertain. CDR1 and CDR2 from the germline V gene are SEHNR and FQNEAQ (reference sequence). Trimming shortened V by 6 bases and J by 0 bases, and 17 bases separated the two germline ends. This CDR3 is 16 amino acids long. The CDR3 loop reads CASRDRRLRMNTEAFF. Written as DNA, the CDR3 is TGTGCCAGCAGAGACCGCAGACTTAGGATGAACACTGAAGCTTTCTTT.